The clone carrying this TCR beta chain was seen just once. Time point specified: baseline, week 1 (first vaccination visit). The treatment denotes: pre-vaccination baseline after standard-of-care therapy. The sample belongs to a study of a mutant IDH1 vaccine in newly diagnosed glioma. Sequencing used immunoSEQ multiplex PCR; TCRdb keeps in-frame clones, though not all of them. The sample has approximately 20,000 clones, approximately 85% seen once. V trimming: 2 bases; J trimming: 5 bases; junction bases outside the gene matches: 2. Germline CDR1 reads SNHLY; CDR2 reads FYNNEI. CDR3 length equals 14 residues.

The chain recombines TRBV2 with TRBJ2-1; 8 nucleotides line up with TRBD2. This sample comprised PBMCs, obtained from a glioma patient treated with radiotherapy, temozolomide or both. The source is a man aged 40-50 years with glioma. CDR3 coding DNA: TGTGCCAGCAGTGAAAGGCGGGGGGACAATGAGCAGTTCTTC. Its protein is CASSERRGDNEQFF.